The clone carrying this T cell receptor (beta chain) was counted at least ten times. Antigen: not known. The CDR3 totals 14 residues. Per germline, CDR1 SGHRS and CDR2 YFSETQ. V lost 1 base to trimming and J lost 0 bases, with 4 bases between them. The source of the sample is a study of spatial heterogeneity in lung cancer. Points from the study as a whole: Ubiquitous expanded tumor TCRs surfaced in blood more at resection than they did at follow-up.

Time point of the sample: sample taken at primary tumor resection. Samples were donated by 72 untreated early-stage non-small cell lung cancer patients. Whole RNA came from tumor, nontumor lung or frozen PBMC and was sequenced without being sorted. Unique molecular identifiers tagged every individual TCR cDNA molecule. MiXCR was run by TCRdb on the 5' RACE reads, yielding one entry per CDR3 protein. The sample lists 40,000 to 45,000 distinct CDR3 sequences, 6.5% to 7% occurring once. The rearrangement links TRBV5-1 to TRBJ1-4; D not certain. Specimen: PBMCs, collected at surgery. The origin of this receptor is a female donor with early-stage non-small cell lung cancer. CDR3 DNA sequence: TGCGCCAGCAGCTTGACAGCAACTAATGAAAAACTGTTTTTT. It is translated as CASSLTATNEKLFF.